This is a list of T cell receptor beta chains from one sample in a study of T-cell memory formation after mild COVID-19. MiXCR, applied by TCRdb to the 5' RACE reads, yields one record per CDR3 protein. Of around 300,000 distinct CDR3 sequences in the sample, roughly 13% were seen once. Sequencing was performed on PBMCs or a T cell subset sorted from them (not recorded which). The receptors originated from a man aged 18 to 30 who had mild COVID-19 (a few samples of this study predate the infection). Cell type and time point are not known. Each CDR3 is given with its conserved first and last residue. A D gene is named only where the DNA matches it firmly. Expanded clones get a size class; other rows say once, few or many, or leave the size out.

many	TRBJ2-5	TRBV18	-	TGTGCCAGCTCCACTCCGGGGTCCCAAGAGACCCAGTACTTC	CASSTPGSQETQYF
-	TRBJ2-5	TRBV12-3/TRBV12-4	-	TGTGCCAGCAGGCACGGGACCGCCGGTCTGGAGACCCAGTACTTC	CASRHGTAGLETQYF
few	TRBJ2-1	TRBV11-2	-	TGTGCCAGCAGCCGCACGTGGGGAGCGCCGGGATATGGTGAGCAGTTCTTC	CASSRTWGAPGYGEQFF
many	TRBJ2-2	TRBV12-3/TRBV12-4	-	TGTGCCAGCAGTGCCTCGATAGGGGTCACCGGGGAGCTGTTTTTT	CASSASIGVTGELFF
many	TRBJ2-2	TRBV29-1	-	TGCAGCGTAGTAGGGGCTATCACCGGGGAGCTGTTTTTT	CSVVGAITGELFF
many	TRBJ2-6	TRBV14	-	TGTGCCAGCAGCCCGAGTGACGGGGCCAACGTCCTGACTTTC	CASSPSDGANVLTF
few	TRBJ2-5	TRBV5-6	-	TGTGCCACCAGGGACACCTGGGGGGCGGGAGAGACCCAGTACTTC	CATRDTWGAGETQYF
many	TRBJ1-5	TRBV10-2	-	TGCGCCAGCAGTGAGAATCCAGGAAATAGCAATCAGCCCCAGCATTTT	CASSENPGNSNQPQHF
-	TRBJ2-2	TRBV18	-	TGTGCCAGCTCACCGCCCATCGATAACACCGGGGAGCTGTTTTTT	CASSPPIDNTGELFF
many	TRBJ2-3	TRBV5-1	TRBD1	TGCGCCAGCAGCACCGGACCAGGGGGTTCTAGCACAGATACGCAGTATTTT	CASSTGPGGSSTDTQYF
once	TRBJ2-7	TRBV14	-	TGTGCCAGCAGCCAAGATCCCGGGTCCTCCTACGAGCAGTACTTC	CASSQDPGSSYEQYF
-	TRBJ2-6	TRBV7-9	-	TGTGCCAGCAGCATAGACAGGAACGGGGCCAACGTCCTGACTTTC	CASSIDRNGANVLTF
-	TRBJ1-2	TRBV6-2/TRBV6-3	-	TGTGCCAGCAGTTACTCTAGCAGGAACTATGGCTACACCTTC	CASSYSSRNYGYTF
few	TRBJ1-2	TRBV3-1	-	TGTGCCAGCAGCCGTACGGGGGGTGATCATGGCTACACCTTC	CASSRTGGDHGYTF
few	TRBJ2-3	TRBV5-1	TRBD1	TGCGCCAGCAGCGGGGACAGTAGGTTGGCAGATACGCAGTATTTT	CASSGDSRLADTQYF
few	TRBJ2-2	TRBV5-1	TRBD1	TGCGCCAGCAGGGTAGGGGGCAGCACCGGGGAGCTGTTTTTT	CASRVGGSTGELFF
-	TRBJ2-2	TRBV7-3	-	TGTGCCAGCAGCTTATTCTCAGGGATTATGGGGGAGCTGTTTTTT	CASSLFSGIMGELFF
few	TRBJ2-3	TRBV7-9	-	TGTGCCAGCAGCGCGCGCGGGGACAACACAGATACGCAGTATTTT	CASSARGDNTDTQYF
-	TRBJ2-3	TRBV28	TRBD2	TGTGCCACCCTTCGACTAGCGGGGTTATCAAATACGCAGTATTTT	CATLRLAGLSNTQYF
many	TRBJ2-7	TRBV14	TRBD1	TGTGCCAGCAGCCTCGGGACAGGGGCATCCTACGAGCAGTACTTC	CASSLGTGASYEQYF